One and the same sample provided the 30 T cell receptor beta chains below, sequenced in a study of blood T cell repertoires in COVID-19. The repertoire was sequenced with immunoSEQ multiplex PCR; TCRdb's copy has only in-frame clones and lacks some. The sample includes roughly 200,000 clones, roughly 82% seen only once; the top ten take approximately 5%. The material sequenced was PBMCs or T cells enriched from blood (not recorded which). The receptors come from a middle-aged man with acute COVID-19.

V and J are TRBV28 and TRBJ2-7; D is perhaps TRBD2 (6 bases). This CDR3 has 17 amino acids. Germline CDR1 is MDHEN and CDR2 is SYDVKM. With 7 bases removed from V and 0 bases from J, the gap between germline ends came to 22 bases. The CDR3 region has the DNA TGTGCCAGCAAACAGGAGGGTCGCTACCCGAGCTCCTACGAGCAGTACTTC. Translating gives CASKQEGRYPSSYEQYF.

This sequence joins TRBV5-4 and TRBJ2-7, with 10 bases that match TRBD2. Trimming at V came to 4 bases and at J to 3 bases, leaving 7 bases not matched to a gene. The CDR3 is made up of 15 amino acids. Per the germline V gene, CDR1 is SGHNT and CDR2 is YYREEE (reference sequence). This chain's CDR3 is CASSRGLADHYEQYF. The CDR3 DNA follows: TGTGCCAGCAGCCGAGGACTAGCGGACCACTACGAGCAGTACTTC.

V and J are TRBV27 and TRBJ2-5; 9 nucleotides agree with TRBD2. V trimming: 3 bases; J trimming: 7 bases; junction bases outside the gene matches: 3. The CDR3 has 13 amino acids. Germline loops: CDR1 MNHEY, CDR2 SMNVEV (reference sequence). This CDR3 reads CASSLREGATQYF. DNA for the CDR3: TGTGCCAGCAGTTTGCGGGAGGGTGCGACCCAGTACTTC.

This clone showed up just once. The V gene is TRBV4-2, the J gene TRBJ2-3; no reliable D call. Germline CDR1 is LGHNA and CDR2 is YNFKEQ. V gave up 1 base and J gave up 0 bases, with 14 bases separating them. CDR3 length equals 17 residues. CDR3 amino acids: CASSQGSSLPSTDTQYF. CDR3 coding DNA: TGTGCCAGCAGCCAAGGTAGCAGCCTCCCGAGCACAGATACGCAGTATTTT.

The V call is TRBV14, the J call TRBJ1-1; D call uncertain. The CDR3 runs to 13 residues. The V and J ends lost 5 bases and 4 bases respectively, with 11 bases between them. Germline-derived CDR1 and CDR2 are SGHDN and FVKESK. The chain's CDR3 is CASSADLFTEAFF. The CDR3 DNA reads as TGTGCCAGCAGCGCTGACTTGTTCACTGAAGCTTTCTTT.

The chain combines TRBV30 with TRBJ1-2; maybe TRBD1 (5 bases). Germline CDR1 is GTSNPN and CDR2 is SVGIG (reference sequence). The CDR3 is 13 amino acids. Trimming stripped 5 bases from V and 8 bases from J, with 18 bases between. This CDR3 reads CAWGITGAWGYTF. In DNA, the CDR3 is TGTGCCTGGGGAATTACAGGAGCCTGGGGCTACACCTTC.

The rearrangement links TRBV6-5 to TRBJ1-5; TRBD1 is a possible D gene (6 bases). V was shortened by 6 bases and J by 7 bases, with 16 bases between the two germline ends. Germline CDR1 MNHEY, CDR2 SVGAGI. The CDR3 consists of 14 residues. Here the CDR3 reads CASRPRTVKQPQHF. CDR3 sequence (DNA): TGTGCCAGCAGACCTAGGACAGTAAAACAGCCCCAGCATTTT.

In nucleotides, the CDR3 is TGTGCCAGCAGCCTCGGGACAGTGGGCACCGGGGAGCTGTTTTTT. Residues: CASSLGTVGTGELFF. The chain has TRBV3-1 (or the pseudogene TRBV3-2) and TRBJ2-2; 7 positions match TRBD1. V shed 4 bases, J shed 4 bases, and the junction held 6 bases outside the gene matches. Germline CDR1 and CDR2: LGHDT and YNNKEL (reference sequence). This CDR3 is 15 amino acids long.

V gene TRBV11-1 combines with J gene TRBJ2-5; no clear D. Looked up from germline, CDR1 is SGHAT and CDR2 is FQDESV (reference sequence). V lost 5 bases and J 1 base, leaving 8 bases between the germline ends. The CDR3 loop spans 13 amino acids. This CDR3 reads CASSPSRQETQYF. The CDR3 bases are TGTGCCAGCAGCCCAAGCCGCCAAGAGACCCAGTACTTC. Filled out from reference TRBV11-1 and TRBJ2-5, the complete variable domain reads EAEVAQSPRYKITEKSQAVAFWCDPISGHATLYWYRQILGQGPELLVQFQDESVVDDSQLPKDRFSAERLKGVDSTLKIQPAELGDSAMYLCASSPSRQETQYFGPGTRLLVL.

This rearrangement joins TRBV7-2 to TRBJ2-4; tentative D call: TRBD1 (5 bases). V was clipped by 2 bases and J by 4 bases, with 18 bases between them. Per the germline V gene, CDR1 is SGHTA and CDR2 is FQGNSA. This CDR3 spans 17 amino acids. The CDR3 is CASSLIPGQAEKNIQYF. As DNA, the CDR3 is TGTGCCAGCAGCTTAATCCCCGGACAAGCTGAGAAAAACATTCAGTACTTC. The full variable domain, its missing parts supplied by reference TRBV7-2 and TRBJ2-4, is GAGVSQSPSNKVTEKGKDVELRCDPISGHTALYWYRQSLGQGLEFLIYFQGNSAPDKSGLPSDRFSAERTGGSVSTLTIQRTQQEDSAVYLCASSLIPGQAEKNIQYFGAGTRLSVL.

The rearrangement uses TRBV28 and TRBJ1-1; D may be TRBD1 (5 bases). The CDR3 has 11 residues. The germline V gene encodes CDR1 MDHEN and CDR2 SYDVKM. Trimming cost V 11 bases and J 3 bases, with 10 bases left between them. In nucleotides, the CDR3 is TGTGCCGTACAGGTTTACACTGAAGCTTTCTTT. This codes for CAVQVYTEAFF.

The chain recombines TRBV27 with TRBJ2-1; D is possibly TRBD1 (5 bases). Germline lookup yields CDR1 MNHEY and CDR2 SMNVEV (reference sequence). V was pared by 2 bases and J by 15 bases, with 14 bases between. The CDR3 contains 12 residues. The CDR3: CASSLRRQTLFF. DNA for the CDR3: TGTGCCAGCAGTTTAAGGAGACAGACGTTGTTCTTC.

V gene TRBV20-1 combines with J gene TRBJ1-3; D not resolved. The CDR3 is 16 amino acids. V lost 3 bases to trimming and J lost 4 bases, with 19 bases between them. Germline CDR1 and CDR2: DFQATT and SNEGSKA (reference sequence). The CDR3 nucleotides read TGCAGTGCTAGTCGCGATTCACCCGTCTCGGGAAACACCATATATTTT. Its translation is CSASRDSPVSGNTIYF.

The genes are TRBV29-1 and TRBJ1-2; D remains ambiguous. The CDR3 is 12 residues long. The germline V gene has CDR1 SQVTM and CDR2 ANQGSEA. Deletions cut 3 bases from V and 3 bases from J, with 8 bases between. This chain's CDR3 is CSVEAGDYGYTF. The DNA of the CDR3 is TGCAGCGTTGAGGCGGGCGACTATGGCTACACCTTC.

This clone was observed once. The V and J genes are TRBV10-2 and TRBJ1-4; unclear D gene. The length of the CDR3 is 14 residues. V lost 3 bases, J lost 8 bases, and 13 bases lay in between. From germline, CDR1 is WSHSY and CDR2 SAAADI. In DNA form, the CDR3 reads TGCGCCAGCAGTGACCCCATATCTATAGAAAAACTGTTTTTT. It is translated as CASSDPISIEKLFF.

The rearrangement joins TRBV10-3 to TRBJ1-1; the match to TRBD1 covers 7 bases. Trimming cost V 5 bases and J 5 bases; bases outside gene matches: 5. Looked up from germline, CDR1 is ENHRY and CDR2 is SYGVKD. The CDR3 is 13 amino acids. The CDR3: CAISQGGLTEAFF. CDR3 bases: TGTGCCATCAGTCAGGGGGGCCTTACTGAAGCTTTCTTT.

The rearrangement links TRBV3-1 (or the pseudogene TRBV3-2) to TRBJ2-2; perhaps TRBD2 as D (5 bases). Between the trimmed V and J ends, which lost 0 bases and 5 bases, there was a span of 13 bases. The CDR3 contains 16 residues. The germline V gene encodes CDR1 LGHDT and CDR2 YNNKEL (reference sequence). The DNA for the CDR3 is TGTGCCAGCAGCCAAGATAGGCTCGAGGGTACCGGGGAGCTGTTTTTT. This codes for CASSQDRLEGTGELFF.

This clone was seen just once. The chain joins TRBV25-1 to TRBJ1-2; D is possibly TRBD1 (6 bases). V was shortened by 3 bases and J by 4 bases, with 15 bases between the two germline ends. This CDR3 has 15 amino acids. Germline values: CDR1 MGHDK, CDR2 SYGVNS. The CDR3 DNA follows: TGTGCCAGCAGTGACCCAACAGGGCTCCTCTATGGCTACACCTTC. It encodes CASSDPTGLLYGYTF.

This clone appeared a few times. The chain joins TRBV7-2 to TRBJ1-1, with 7 bases that match TRBD1. The CDR3 contains 15 residues. CDR1 is SGHTA, CDR2 FQGNSA, per germline. The junction had 8 bases not matched to a gene; V was cut back by 1 base and J by 6 bases. CDR3 loop: CASSLVGQPYSEAFF. Here the CDR3 DNA reads TGTGCCAGCAGCTTAGTGGGACAGCCATACTCTGAAGCTTTCTTT.

This clone was detected once. The J gene is TRBJ2-1, the V gene TRBV7-2; D gene ambiguous. CDR3 size: 15 residues. V was cut by 4 bases and J by 3 bases, with 13 bases left in between. Per the germline V gene, CDR1 is SGHTA and CDR2 is FQGNSA. CDR3: CASSSRGADYNEQFF. The CDR3 region has the DNA TGTGCCAGCAGCTCCCGAGGAGCAGACTACAATGAGCAGTTCTTC.

This chain links TRBV7-8 with TRBJ1-4, with TRBD1 identical over 7 bases. The CDR3 spans 15 residues. J gave up 5 bases and V 5 bases, and 8 bases lay outside the gene matches. Germline assignment: CDR1 SGHVS and CDR2 FQNEAQ. The CDR3 nucleotides read TGTGCCAGCAGCCCAAGGGGACAGCCAAATGAAAAACTGTTTTTT. Translation: CASSPRGQPNEKLFF.

The chain carries TRBV19 and TRBJ2-7, with D maybe TRBD2 (5 bases). V was clipped by 3 bases and J by 3 bases, with 12 bases between them. The CDR3 consists of 14 residues. Germline assignment: CDR1 LNHDA and CDR2 SQIVND (reference sequence). The CDR3 sequence is CASSIIEGFYEQYF. DNA of the CDR3: TGTGCCAGTAGTATCATCGAGGGTTTCTACGAGCAGTACTTC.

This chain uses TRBV4-1 with TRBJ2-7; D may be TRBD1 (6 bases). Trimming stripped 4 bases from V and 2 bases from J, with 12 bases between. Germline V gene lookup returns CDR1 MGHRA and CDR2 YSYEKL. The CDR3 is 14 residues long. The DNA for the CDR3 is TGCGCCAGCAGCCGGACAGATGAGACCTACGAGCAGTACTTC. Translated: CASSRTDETYEQYF.

J is TRBJ1-3 and V is TRBV30, with D perhaps TRBD1 (6 bases). The CDR3 sequence is 12 residues long. V dropped 7 bases and J dropped 3 bases, with 10 bases sitting between them. The germline gives CDR1 GTSNPN, CDR2 SVGIG (reference sequence). CDR3 bases: TGTGCCTATGACAGGAGTGGAAACACCATATATTTT. This sequence encodes CAYDRSGNTIYF. Complete variable domain (other parts from reference TRBV30 and TRBJ1-3): SQTIHQWPATLVQPVGSPLSLECTVEGTSNPNLYWYRQAAGRGLQLLFYSVGIGQISSEVPQNLSASRPQDRQFILSSKKLLLSDSGFYLCAYDRSGNTIYFGEGSWLTVV.

In its sample, this clone was seen once. The CDR3 DNA is TGTGCCAGCAGCGAGGCCCCAACCGGGCAGCCCCAGCATTTT. Its translation is CASSEAPTGQPQHF. The chain carries TRBV7-2 and TRBJ1-5; no definite D call. CDR3 length: 14 residues. Germline values: CDR1 SGHTA, CDR2 FQGNSA. V lost 5 bases and J lost 7, with 15 bases in between.

The rearrangement uses TRBV14 and TRBJ2-5; possible D gene TRBD1, 5 bases. CDR1 and CDR2 from the germline V gene are SGHDN and FVKESK. V was shortened by 0 bases and J by 1 base, with 6 bases between the two germline ends. The CDR3 consists of 14 residues. The CDR3 DNA follows: TGTGCCAGCAGCCAAGACAGGGCCCAAGAGACCCAGTACTTC. Translating it yields CASSQDRAQETQYF.

J is TRBJ2-7 and V is TRBV6-6; D is possibly TRBD2 (6 bases). The germline V and J ends were trimmed by 5 bases and 6 bases, with 23 bases remaining between them. There are 16 residues in the CDR3. Looked up from germline, CDR1 is MNHNY and CDR2 is SVGAGI (reference sequence). The CDR3: CASSRDSAPDPPEQYF. The CDR3 DNA is TGTGCCAGCAGTCGGGACTCGGCCCCCGACCCCCCCGAGCAGTACTTC.

This sequence joins TRBV10-3 and TRBJ2-1, with TRBD2 identical over 9 bases. The V gene end was trimmed by 6 bases and the J gene end by 5 bases; junction bases not matched to a gene: 8. The germline V gene encodes CDR1 ENHRY and CDR2 SYGVKD. The CDR3 extends over 15 amino acids. CDR3 DNA: TGTGCCATCAGGTCCCCTAGCGGGAATGACAATGAGCAGTTCTTC. Translating gives CAIRSPSGNDNEQFF.

This CDR3 is CASSLGAGYTDTQYF. The CDR3 DNA sequence: TGTGCCAGCAGCTTAGGCGCGGGGTACACAGATACGCAGTATTTT. The chain carries TRBV5-5 and TRBJ2-3, with D perhaps matching TRBD2 (6 bases). This CDR3 comprises 15 residues. Trimming took off 2 bases at V and 2 bases at J, with 12 bases between the two ends. CDR1 and CDR2 from the germline V gene are SGHKS and YYEKEE (reference sequence).

The V and J genes are TRBV7-2 and TRBJ2-2, with a tentative D call TRBD1 (8 bases). The CDR3 extends over 15 amino acids. The V gene lost 4 bases and the J gene lost 5 bases, with 14 bases spanning the gap. Germline CDR1 and CDR2: SGHTA and FQGNSA. CDR3 bases: TGTGCCAGCAGCTCTACAGGGGGAGGGACCGGGGAGCTGTTTTTT. As protein: CASSSTGGGTGELFF.